Listed below are T cell receptor beta chains from one sample, sequenced in a study of neurological immune-mediated disorders. TCRdb re-analysed the 5' RACE reads in MiXCR, keeping a single row per CDR3 protein. The sample consists of about 59,000 distinct CDR3 sequences, roughly 3.2% of them appearing once. Sequenced: PBMCs. The receptors were gathered from a woman aged 30 to 39 with multiple sclerosis. CDR3s include the opening cysteine and the closing phenylalanine or tryptophan. D genes are given only for firm matches. Clone size is given as once, few, many, or a class for an expanded clone.

V	size	D	J	DNA	CDR3
TRBV5-1	many	TRBD1	TRBJ1-5	TGCGCCAGCAGCTTGGAGGGGGCGCGGAATCAGCCCCAGCATTTT	CASSLEGARNQPQHF
TRBV12-3/TRBV12-4	many	TRBD1	TRBJ2-1	TGTGCCAGCAGTTTCCGACAGGGGGAGGTCAATGAGCAGTTCTTC	CASSFRQGEVNEQFF
TRBV11-2	many	TRBD1	TRBJ1-6	TGTGCCAGCAGCTCGTCGGGACAGGGGAATTCACCCCTCCACTTT	CASSSSGQGNSPLHF
TRBV10-2	many	TRBD2	TRBJ2-3	TGCGCCAGCAGTGAGATTGGCGGGAGGGGGCCAGATACGCAGTATTTT	CASSEIGGRGPDTQYF
TRBV20-1	many	.	TRBJ2-1	TGCAGTGCTAGTTTCCCCGGGCAGGGTGGCAATGAGCAGTTCTTC	CSASFPGQGGNEQFF
TRBV27	many	.	TRBJ2-1	TGTGCCAGCAGTTTTTCAAATGAGCAGTTCTTC	CASSFSNEQFF
TRBV21-1	many	.	TRBJ2-6	TGTGCCAGCAGCAATCGAGACAGGGGGGCCGGGGCCAACGTCCTGACTTTC	CASSNRDRGAGANVLTF
TRBV11-2	many	TRBD1	TRBJ2-5	TGTGCCAGCAGCTTTGGACAGGGGGCGAATGGAGAGACCCAGTACTTC	CASSFGQGANGETQYF
TRBV5-1	many	.	TRBJ1-2	TGCGCCAGCAGCTTGGATGGGACAAGACAGTATGGCTACACCTTC	CASSLDGTRQYGYTF
TRBV5-1	many	.	TRBJ2-3	TGCGCCAGCTTTCAGGGAACAGATACGCAGTATTTT	CASFQGTDTQYF
TRBV6-5	few	TRBD1	TRBJ1-5	TGTGCCAGCCAAGCAGGGGGAGTTAATCAGCCCCAGAATTTT	CASQAGGVNQPQNF